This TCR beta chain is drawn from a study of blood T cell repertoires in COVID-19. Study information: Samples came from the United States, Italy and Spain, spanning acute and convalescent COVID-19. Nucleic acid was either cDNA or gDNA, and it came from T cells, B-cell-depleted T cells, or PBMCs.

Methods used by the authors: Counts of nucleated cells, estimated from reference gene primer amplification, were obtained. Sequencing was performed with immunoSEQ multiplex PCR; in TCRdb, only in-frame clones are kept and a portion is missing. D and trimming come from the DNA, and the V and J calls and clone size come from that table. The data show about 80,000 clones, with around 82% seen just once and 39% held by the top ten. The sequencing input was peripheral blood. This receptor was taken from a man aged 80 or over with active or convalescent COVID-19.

In DNA form, the CDR3 reads TGTGCCATCGGCGGCAGTCCTAATGAAAAACTGTTTTTT. Its protein is CAIGGSPNEKLFF. The chain combines TRBV10-3 with TRBJ1-4; no firm D call. This CDR3 is built from 13 residues. The V gene lost 8 bases and the J gene lost 3 bases, with 10 bases spanning the gap. Germline V lookup: CDR1 ENHRY, CDR2 SYGVKD.